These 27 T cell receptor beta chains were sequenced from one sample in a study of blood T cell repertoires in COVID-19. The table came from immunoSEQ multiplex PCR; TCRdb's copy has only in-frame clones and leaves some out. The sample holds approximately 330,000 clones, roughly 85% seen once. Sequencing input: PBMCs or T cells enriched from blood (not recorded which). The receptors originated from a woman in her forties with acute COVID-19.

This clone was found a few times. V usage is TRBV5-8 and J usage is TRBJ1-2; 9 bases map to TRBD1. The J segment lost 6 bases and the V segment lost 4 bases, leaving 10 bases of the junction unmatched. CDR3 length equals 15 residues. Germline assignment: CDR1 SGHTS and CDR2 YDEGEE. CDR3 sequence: CASSPRTGTGNGYTF. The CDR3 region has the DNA TGTGCCAGCAGCCCACGCACCGGGACAGGGAATGGCTACACCTTC.

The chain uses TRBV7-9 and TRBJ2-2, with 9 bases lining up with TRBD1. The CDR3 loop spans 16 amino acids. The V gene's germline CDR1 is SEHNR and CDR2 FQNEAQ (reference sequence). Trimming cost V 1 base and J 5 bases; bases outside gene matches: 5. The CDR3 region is CASSLGQGVRTGELFF. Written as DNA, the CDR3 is TGTGCCAGCAGCTTAGGACAGGGGGTTCGGACCGGGGAGCTGTTTTTT.

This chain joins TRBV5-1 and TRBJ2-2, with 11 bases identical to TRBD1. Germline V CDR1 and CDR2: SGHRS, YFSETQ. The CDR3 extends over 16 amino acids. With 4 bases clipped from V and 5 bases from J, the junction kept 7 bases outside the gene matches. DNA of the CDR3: TGCGCCAGCAGCCCCGGACAGGGGGCCCCGACCGGGGAGCTGTTTTTT. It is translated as CASSPGQGAPTGELFF.

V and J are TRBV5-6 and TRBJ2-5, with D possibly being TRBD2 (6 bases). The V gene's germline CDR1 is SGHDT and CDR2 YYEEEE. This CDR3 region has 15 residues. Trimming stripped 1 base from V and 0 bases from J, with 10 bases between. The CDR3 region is CASSLLADYQETQYF. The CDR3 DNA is TGTGCCAGCAGCTTGTTAGCGGACTACCAAGAGACCCAGTACTTC.

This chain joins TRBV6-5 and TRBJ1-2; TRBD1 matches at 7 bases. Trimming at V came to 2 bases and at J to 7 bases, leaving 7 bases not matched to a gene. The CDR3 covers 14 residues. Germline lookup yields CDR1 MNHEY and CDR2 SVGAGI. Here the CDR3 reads CASSYLDRARGYTF. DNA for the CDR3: TGTGCCAGCAGTTACCTAGACAGGGCTCGTGGCTACACCTTC.

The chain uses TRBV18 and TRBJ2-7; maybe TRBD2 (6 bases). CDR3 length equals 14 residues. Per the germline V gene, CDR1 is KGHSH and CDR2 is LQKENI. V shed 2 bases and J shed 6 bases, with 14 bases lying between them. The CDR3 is CASSPGGSSAEQYF. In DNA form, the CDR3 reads TGTGCCAGCTCACCAGGGGGGAGTTCGGCCGAGCAGTACTTC.

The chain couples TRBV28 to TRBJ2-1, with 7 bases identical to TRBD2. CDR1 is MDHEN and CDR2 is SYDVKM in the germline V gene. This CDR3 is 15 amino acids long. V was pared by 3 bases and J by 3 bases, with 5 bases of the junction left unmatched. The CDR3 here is CASSFSGLYYNEQFF. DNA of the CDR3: TGTGCCAGCAGTTTCTCGGGACTATACTACAATGAGCAGTTCTTC.

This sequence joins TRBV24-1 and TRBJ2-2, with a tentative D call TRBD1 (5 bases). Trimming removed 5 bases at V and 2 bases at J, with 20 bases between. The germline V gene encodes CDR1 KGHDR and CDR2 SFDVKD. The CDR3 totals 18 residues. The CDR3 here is CATSAPPGQGGNTGELFF. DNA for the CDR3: TGTGCCACCAGTGCCCCTCCAGGCCAGGGTGGAAACACCGGGGAGCTGTTTTTT.

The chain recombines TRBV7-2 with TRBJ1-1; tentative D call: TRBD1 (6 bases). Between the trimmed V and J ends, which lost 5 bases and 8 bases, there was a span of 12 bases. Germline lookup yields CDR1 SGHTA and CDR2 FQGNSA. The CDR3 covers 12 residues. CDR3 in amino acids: CASSPTGTEAFF. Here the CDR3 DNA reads TGTGCCAGCAGCCCAACCGGGACAGAAGCTTTCTTT.

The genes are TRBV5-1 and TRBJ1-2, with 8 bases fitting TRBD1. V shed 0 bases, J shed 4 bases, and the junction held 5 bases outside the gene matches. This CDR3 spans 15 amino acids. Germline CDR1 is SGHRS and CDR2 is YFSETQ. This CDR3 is CASSLAAGGSYGYTF. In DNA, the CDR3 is TGCGCCAGCAGCTTGGCCGCAGGGGGCAGCTATGGCTACACCTTC. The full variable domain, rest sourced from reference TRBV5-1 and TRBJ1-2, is KAGVTQTPRYLIKTRGQQVTLSCSPISGHRSVSWYQQTPGQGLQFLFEYFSETQRNKGNFPGRFSGRQFSNSRSEMNVSTLELGDSALYLCASSLAAGGSYGYTFGSGTRLTVV.

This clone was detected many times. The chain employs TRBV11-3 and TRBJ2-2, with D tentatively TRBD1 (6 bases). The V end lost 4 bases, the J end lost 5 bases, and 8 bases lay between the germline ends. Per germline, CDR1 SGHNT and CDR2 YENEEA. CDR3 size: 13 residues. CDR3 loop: CASSSQGTGELFF. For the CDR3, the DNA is TGTGCCAGCAGCTCACAGGGTACCGGGGAGCTGTTTTTT.

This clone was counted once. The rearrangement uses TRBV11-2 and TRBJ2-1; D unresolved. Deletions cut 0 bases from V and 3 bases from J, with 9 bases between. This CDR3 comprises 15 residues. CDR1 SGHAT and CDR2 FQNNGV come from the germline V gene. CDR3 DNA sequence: TGTGCCAGCAGCTTAGAGGTCGGTCGCTACAATGAGCAGTTCTTC. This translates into CASSLEVGRYNEQFF.

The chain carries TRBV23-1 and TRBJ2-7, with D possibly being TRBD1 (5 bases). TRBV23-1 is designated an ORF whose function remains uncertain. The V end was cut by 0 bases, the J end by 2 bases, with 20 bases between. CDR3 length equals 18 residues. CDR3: CASSQSPDWGSPTYEQYF. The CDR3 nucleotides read TGCGCCAGCAGTCAATCTCCGGATTGGGGCAGTCCCACCTACGAGCAGTACTTC.

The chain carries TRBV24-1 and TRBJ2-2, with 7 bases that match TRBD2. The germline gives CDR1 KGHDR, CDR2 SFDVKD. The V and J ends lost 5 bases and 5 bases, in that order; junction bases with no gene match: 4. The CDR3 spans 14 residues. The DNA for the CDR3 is TGTGCCACCAGTGTCGGGGGGTCAACCGGGGAGCTGTTTTTT. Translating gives CATSVGGSTGELFF.

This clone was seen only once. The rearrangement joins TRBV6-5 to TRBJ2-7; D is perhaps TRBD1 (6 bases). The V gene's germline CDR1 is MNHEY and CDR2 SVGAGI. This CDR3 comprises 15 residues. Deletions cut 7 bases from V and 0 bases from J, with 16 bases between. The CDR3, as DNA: TGTGCCAGCATCAGAAACAGGGTTGGCTCCTACGAGCAGTACTTC. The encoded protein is CASIRNRVGSYEQYF.

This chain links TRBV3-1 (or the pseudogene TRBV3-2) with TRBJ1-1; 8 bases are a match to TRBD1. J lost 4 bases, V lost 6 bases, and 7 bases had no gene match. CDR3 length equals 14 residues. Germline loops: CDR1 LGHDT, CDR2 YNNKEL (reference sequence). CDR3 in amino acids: CASRSGGPSTEAFF. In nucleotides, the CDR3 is TGTGCCAGCAGGTCAGGGGGCCCCAGCACTGAAGCTTTCTTT.

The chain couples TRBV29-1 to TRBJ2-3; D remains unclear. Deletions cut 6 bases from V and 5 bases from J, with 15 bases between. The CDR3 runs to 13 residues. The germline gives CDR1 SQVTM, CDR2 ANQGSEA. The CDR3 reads CSVSQTNRDTQYF. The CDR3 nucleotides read TGCAGCGTCTCCCAAACGAACAGAGATACGCAGTATTTT.

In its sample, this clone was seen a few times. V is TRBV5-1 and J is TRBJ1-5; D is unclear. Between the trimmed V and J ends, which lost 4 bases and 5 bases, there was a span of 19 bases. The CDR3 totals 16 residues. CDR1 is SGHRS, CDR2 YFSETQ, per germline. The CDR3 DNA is TGCGCCAGCAGCCCAACCCCAGGTTCTGGGTATCAGCCCCAGCATTTT. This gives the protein CASSPTPGSGYQPQHF.

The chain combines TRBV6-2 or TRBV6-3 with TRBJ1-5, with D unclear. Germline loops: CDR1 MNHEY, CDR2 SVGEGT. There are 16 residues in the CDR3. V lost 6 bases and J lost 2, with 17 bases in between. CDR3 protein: CASSSTTGVGNQPQHF. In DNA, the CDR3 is TGTGCCAGCAGCTCCACGACCGGGGTTGGCAATCAGCCCCAGCATTTT.

The CDR3 sequence: CASRRRRGYTIYF. CDR3 in DNA: TGCGCCAGCAGGAGGAGGAGGGGATACACCATATATTTT. The rearrangement uses TRBV5-1 and TRBJ1-3; TRBD1 is a possible D gene (5 bases). With 5 bases removed from V and 8 bases from J, the gap between germline ends came to 14 bases. The CDR3 length is 13 residues. Germline V gene lookup returns CDR1 SGHRS and CDR2 YFSETQ.

CDR3 loop: CASRSLAGGAYLVHEQYF. The CDR3 DNA reads TGTGCCAGCAGGTCACTAGCGGGAGGAGCTTACCTGGTCCACGAGCAGTACTTC. V usage is TRBV28 and J usage is TRBJ2-7, with 12 positions matching TRBD2. With 6 bases clipped from V and 5 bases from J, the junction kept 17 bases outside the gene matches. Per germline, CDR1 MDHEN and CDR2 SYDVKM. The CDR3 is 18 residues long.

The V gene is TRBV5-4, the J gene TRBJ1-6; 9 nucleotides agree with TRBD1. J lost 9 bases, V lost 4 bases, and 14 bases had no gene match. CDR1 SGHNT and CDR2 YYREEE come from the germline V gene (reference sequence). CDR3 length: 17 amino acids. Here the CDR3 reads CASSPVTGQGLSSPLHF. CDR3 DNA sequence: TGTGCCAGCAGCCCGGTTACTGGACAGGGGCTTAGTTCACCCCTCCACTTT.

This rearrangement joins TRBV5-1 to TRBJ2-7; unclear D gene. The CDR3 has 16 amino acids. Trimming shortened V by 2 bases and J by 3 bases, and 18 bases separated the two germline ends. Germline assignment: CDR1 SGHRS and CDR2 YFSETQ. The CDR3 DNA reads TGCGCCAGCAGCTTTAATCCCCAGGCCGCGATCTACGAGCAGTACTTC. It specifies CASSFNPQAAIYEQYF.

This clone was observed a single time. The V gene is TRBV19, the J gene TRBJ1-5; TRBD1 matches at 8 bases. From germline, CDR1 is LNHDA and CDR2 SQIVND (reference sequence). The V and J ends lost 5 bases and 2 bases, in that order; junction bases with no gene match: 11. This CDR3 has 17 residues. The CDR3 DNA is TGTGCCAGTAGTGGGCTTGCTCAGGGGGCCGGCAATCAGCCCCAGCATTTT. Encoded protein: CASSGLAQGAGNQPQHF. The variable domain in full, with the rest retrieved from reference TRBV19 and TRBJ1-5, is DGGITQSPKYLFRKEGQNVTLSCEQNLNHDAMYWYRQDPGQGLRLIYYSQIVNDFQKGDIAEGYSVSREKKESFPLTVTSAQKNPTAFYLCASSGLAQGAGNQPQHFGDGTRLSIL.

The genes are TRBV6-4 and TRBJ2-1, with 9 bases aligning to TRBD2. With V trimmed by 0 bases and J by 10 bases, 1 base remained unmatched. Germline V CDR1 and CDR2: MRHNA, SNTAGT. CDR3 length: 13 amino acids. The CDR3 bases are TGTGCCAGCAGTGACTCAGCGGGAGGAGAGCAGTTCTTC. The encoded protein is CASSDSAGGEQFF.

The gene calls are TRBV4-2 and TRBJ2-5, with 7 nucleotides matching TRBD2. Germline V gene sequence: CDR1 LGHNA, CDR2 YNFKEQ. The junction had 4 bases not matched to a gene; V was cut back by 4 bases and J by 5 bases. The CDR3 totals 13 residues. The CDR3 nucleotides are TGTGCCAGCAGCCCGGTCGGGGGGGAGACCCAGTACTTC. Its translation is CASSPVGGETQYF.

The CDR3 DNA reads TGTGCCAGTAGTTTCAGGGGTCCCGAGTCTGGAAACACCATATATTTT. Translating it yields CASSFRGPESGNTIYF. The genes are TRBV19 and TRBJ1-3, with a possible D match to TRBD1 (6 bases). The CDR3 has 16 residues. The germline gives CDR1 LNHDA, CDR2 SQIVND (reference sequence). Between the trimmed V and J ends, which lost 5 bases and 1 base, there was a span of 15 bases.